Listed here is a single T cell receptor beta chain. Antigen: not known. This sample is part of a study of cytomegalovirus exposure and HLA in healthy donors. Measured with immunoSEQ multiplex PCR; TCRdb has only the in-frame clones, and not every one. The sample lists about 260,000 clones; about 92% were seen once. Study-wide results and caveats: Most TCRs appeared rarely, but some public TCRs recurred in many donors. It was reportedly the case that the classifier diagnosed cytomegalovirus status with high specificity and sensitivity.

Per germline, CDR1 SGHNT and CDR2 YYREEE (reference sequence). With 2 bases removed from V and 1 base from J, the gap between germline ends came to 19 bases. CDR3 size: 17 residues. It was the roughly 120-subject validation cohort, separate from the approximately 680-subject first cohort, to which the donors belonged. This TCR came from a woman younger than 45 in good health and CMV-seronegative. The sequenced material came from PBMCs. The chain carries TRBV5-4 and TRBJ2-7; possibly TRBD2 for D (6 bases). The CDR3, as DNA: TGTGCCAGCAGCTTTGGTGCAGCGGGTTTGACGTCCTACGAGCAGTACTTC. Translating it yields CASSFGAAGLTSYEQYF.